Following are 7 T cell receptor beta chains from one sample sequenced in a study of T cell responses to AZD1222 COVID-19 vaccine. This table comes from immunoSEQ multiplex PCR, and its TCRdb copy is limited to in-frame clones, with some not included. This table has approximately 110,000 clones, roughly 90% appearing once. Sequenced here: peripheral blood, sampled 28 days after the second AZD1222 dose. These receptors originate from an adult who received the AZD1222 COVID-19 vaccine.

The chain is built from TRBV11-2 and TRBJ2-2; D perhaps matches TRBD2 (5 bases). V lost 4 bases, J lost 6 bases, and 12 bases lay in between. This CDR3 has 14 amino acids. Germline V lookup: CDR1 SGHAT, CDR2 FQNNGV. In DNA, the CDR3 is TGTGCCAGCAGCTCCCCCACTAGAGCCGGGGAGCTGTTTTTT. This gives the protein CASSSPTRAGELFF.

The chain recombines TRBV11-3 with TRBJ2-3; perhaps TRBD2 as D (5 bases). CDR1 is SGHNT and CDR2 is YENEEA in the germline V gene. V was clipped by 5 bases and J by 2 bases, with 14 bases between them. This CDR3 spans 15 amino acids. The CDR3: CASSRGGPNTDTQYF. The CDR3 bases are TGTGCCAGCAGCCGAGGCGGGCCGAACACAGATACGCAGTATTTT.

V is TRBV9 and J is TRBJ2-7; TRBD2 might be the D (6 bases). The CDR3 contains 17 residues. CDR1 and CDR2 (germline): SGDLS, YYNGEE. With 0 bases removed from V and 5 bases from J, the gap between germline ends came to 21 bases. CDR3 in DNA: TGTGCCAGCAGCGTAGGCGGAACGGCGCGGGGAGGTGACGAGCAGTACTTC. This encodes CASSVGGTARGGDEQYF.

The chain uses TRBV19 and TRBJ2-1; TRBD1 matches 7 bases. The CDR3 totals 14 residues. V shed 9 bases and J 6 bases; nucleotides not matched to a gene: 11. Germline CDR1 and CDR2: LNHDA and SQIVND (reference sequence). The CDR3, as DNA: TGTGCCAGCCGAAAACAGGGGTCAGCCAATGAGCAGTTCTTC. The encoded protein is CASRKQGSANEQFF. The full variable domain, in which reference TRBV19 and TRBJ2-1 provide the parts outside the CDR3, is DGGITQSPKYLFRKEGQNVTLSCEQNLNHDAMYWYRQDPGQGLRLIYYSQIVNDFQKGDIAEGYSVSREKKESFPLTVTSAQKNPTAFYLCASRKQGSANEQFFGPGTRLTVL.

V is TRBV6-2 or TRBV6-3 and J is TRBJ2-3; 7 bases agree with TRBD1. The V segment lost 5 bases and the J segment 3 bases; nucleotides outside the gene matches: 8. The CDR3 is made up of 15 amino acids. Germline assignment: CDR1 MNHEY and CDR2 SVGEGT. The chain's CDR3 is CASSKATGMTDTQYF. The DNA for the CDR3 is TGTGCCAGCAGTAAGGCGACAGGGATGACAGATACGCAGTATTTT.

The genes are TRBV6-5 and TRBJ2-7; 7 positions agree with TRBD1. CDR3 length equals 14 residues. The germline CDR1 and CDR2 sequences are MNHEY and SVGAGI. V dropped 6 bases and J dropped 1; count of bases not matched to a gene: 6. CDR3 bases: TGTGCCAGCAGACCCCGGGACAGATCCTACGAGCAGTACTTC. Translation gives CASRPRDRSYEQYF.

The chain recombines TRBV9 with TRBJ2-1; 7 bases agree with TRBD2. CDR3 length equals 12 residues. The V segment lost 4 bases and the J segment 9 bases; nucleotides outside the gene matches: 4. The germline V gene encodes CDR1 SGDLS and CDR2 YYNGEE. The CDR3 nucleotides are TGTGCCAGCAGCTCGGGAGGAAGTGAGCAGTTCTTC. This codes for CASSSGGSEQFF.